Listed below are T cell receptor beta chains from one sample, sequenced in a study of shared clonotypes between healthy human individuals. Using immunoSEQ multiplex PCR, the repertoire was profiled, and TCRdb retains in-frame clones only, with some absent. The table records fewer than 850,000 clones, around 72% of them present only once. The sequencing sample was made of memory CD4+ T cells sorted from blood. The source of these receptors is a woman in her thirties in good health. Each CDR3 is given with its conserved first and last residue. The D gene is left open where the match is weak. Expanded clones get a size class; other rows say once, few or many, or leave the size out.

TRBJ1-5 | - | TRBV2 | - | CASSEAYSNQPQHF | TGTGCCAGCAGTGAAGCCTATAGCAATCAGCCCCAGCATTTT
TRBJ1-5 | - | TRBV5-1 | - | CASSLNVGENQPQHF | TGCGCCAGCAGCTTGAATGTAGGCGAGAATCAGCCCCAGCATTTT
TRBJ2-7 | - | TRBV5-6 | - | CASSSMTPAYEQYF | TGTGCCAGCAGCTCTATGACTCCCGCCTACGAGCAGTACTTC
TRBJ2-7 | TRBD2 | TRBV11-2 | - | CASSLVFSGTYEQYF | TGTGCCAGCAGCTTAGTCTTCAGCGGGACCTACGAGCAGTACTTC
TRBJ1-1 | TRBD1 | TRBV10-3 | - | CAISDPAGTEWNTEAFF | TGTGCCATCAGTGACCCTGCTGGGACAGAGTGGAACACTGAAGCTTTCTTT
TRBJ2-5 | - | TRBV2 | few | CASSVYQETQYF | TGTGCCAGCAGTGTATACCAAGAGACCCAGTACTTC
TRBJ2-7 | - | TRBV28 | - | CASSSSLTYEQYF | TGTGCCAGCAGTTCCTCGCTTACCTACGAGCAGTACTTC
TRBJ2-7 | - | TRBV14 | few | CASSQDPEDVGQYF | TGTGCCAGCAGCCAAGACCCGGAGGATGTCGGGCAGTACTTC
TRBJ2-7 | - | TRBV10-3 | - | CAIRTVGPGEQYF | TGTGCCATCAGAACCGTAGGCCCCGGAGAGCAGTACTTC
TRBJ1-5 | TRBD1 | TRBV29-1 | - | CSVRQGDQPQHF | TGCAGCGTCCGACAGGGGGATCAGCCCCAGCATTTT
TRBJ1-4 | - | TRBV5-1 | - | CASSSRGGDEKLFF | TGCGCCAGCAGCTCCAGGGGAGGGGACGAAAAACTGTTTTTT
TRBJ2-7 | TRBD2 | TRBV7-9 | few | CASSPSGPYEQYF | TGTGCCAGCAGCCCTAGCGGGCCCTACGAGCAGTACTTC
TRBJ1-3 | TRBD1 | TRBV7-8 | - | CASSWDRPSSGNTIYF | TGTGCCAGCAGCTGGGACAGGCCCAGCTCTGGAAACACCATATATTTT
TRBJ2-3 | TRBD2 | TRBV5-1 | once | CASSRGLAGSTDTQYF | TGCGCCAGCAGCCGCGGACTAGCGGGGAGCACAGATACGCAGTATTTT
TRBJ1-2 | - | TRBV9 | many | CASSVSQYYGYTF | TGTGCCAGCAGCGTAAGTCAGTACTATGGCTACACCTTC
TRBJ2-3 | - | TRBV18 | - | CASSAWGEFTDTQYF | TGTGCCAGCTCCGCCTGGGGGGAATTCACAGATACGCAGTATTTT
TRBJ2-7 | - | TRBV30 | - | CAWTVRYPLGEQYF | TGTGCCTGGACTGTACGGTACCCTCTCGGCGAGCAGTACTTC
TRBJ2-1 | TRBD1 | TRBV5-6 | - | CASSYDRGLYNEQFF | TGTGCCAGCAGCTACGACAGGGGTTTGTACAATGAGCAGTTCTTC
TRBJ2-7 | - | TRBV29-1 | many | CSALSGASTGEQYF | TGCAGTGCCCTCTCGGGGGCCTCCACGGGCGAGCAGTACTTC
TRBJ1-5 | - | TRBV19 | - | CASSTLKGGNQPQHF | TGTGCCAGTAGTACCCTGAAGGGCGGGAATCAGCCCCAGCATTTT
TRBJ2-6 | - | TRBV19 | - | CASSIWPPLRGIRVGANVLTF | TGTGCCAGTAGTATATGGCCCCCTCTCCGGGGGATTCGTGTCGGGGCCAACGTCCTGACTTTC
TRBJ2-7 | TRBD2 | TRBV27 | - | CACKASGNYEQYF | TGTGCTTGCAAGGCTAGCGGGAACTACGAGCAGTACTTC
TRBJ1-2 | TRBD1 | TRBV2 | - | CASRKGAGYGYTF | TGTGCCAGCAGAAAGGGGGCGGGTTACGGCTACACCTTC
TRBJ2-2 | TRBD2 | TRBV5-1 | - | CAGRLAENTGELFF | TGCGCCGGGCGACTAGCGGAAAACACCGGGGAGCTGTTTTTT
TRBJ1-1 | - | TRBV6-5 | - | CASRAREGSTEAFF | TGTGCCAGCAGGGCCCGGGAGGGTAGCACTGAAGCTTTCTTT
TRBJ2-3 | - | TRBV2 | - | CASTGVGADTQYF | TGTGCCAGCACCGGGGTCGGGGCAGATACGCAGTATTTT
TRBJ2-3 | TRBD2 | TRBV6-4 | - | CASSGGRAGSDTQYF | TGTGCCAGCAGTGGGGGGAGGGCCGGTTCAGATACGCAGTATTTT
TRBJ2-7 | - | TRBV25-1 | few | CASSVSSTDLYEQYF | TGTGCCAGCAGTGTGTCTAGCACAGATCTCTACGAGCAGTACTTC
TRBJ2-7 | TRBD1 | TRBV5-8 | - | CASSQFGTGLSWEQYF | TGTGCCAGCAGCCAGTTTGGGACAGGGCTATCGTGGGAGCAGTACTTC
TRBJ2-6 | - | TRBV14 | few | CASSQGYPGANVLTF | TGTGCCAGCAGCCAGGGCTATCCTGGGGCCAACGTCCTGACTTTC
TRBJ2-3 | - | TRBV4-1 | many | CASKTGVVGTDTQYF | TGCGCCAGCAAAACTGGGGTGGTGGGCACAGATACGCAGTATTTT
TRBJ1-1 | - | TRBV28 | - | CASSLWGYGNTEAFF | TGTGCCAGCAGTTTATGGGGCTACGGGAACACTGAAGCTTTCTTT
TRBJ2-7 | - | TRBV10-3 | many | CALKAEGGGPHEQYF | TGTGCTCTAAAGGCGGAAGGGGGAGGGCCCCACGAGCAGTACTTC
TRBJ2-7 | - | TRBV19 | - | CASSFAALGEQYF | TGTGCCAGTAGTTTCGCGGCCCTGGGCGAGCAGTACTTC
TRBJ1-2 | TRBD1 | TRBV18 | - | CASGGTASFANYGYTF | TGTGCCAGCGGAGGGACAGCCTCATTCGCTAACTATGGCTACACCTTC
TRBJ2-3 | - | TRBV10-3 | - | CAISEFQRISDTQYF | TGTGCCATCAGTGAGTTTCAGCGGATCTCAGATACGCAGTATTTT
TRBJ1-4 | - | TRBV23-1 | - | CASSQPGGVREKLFF | TGCGCCAGCAGTCAACCCGGGGGCGTCAGAGAAAAACTGTTTTTT
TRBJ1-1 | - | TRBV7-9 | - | CASSLEGGPGAFF | TGTGCCAGCAGCTTAGAAGGCGGGCCGGGAGCTTTCTTT
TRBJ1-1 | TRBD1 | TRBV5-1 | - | CASSAGQERGPEAFF | TGCGCCAGCAGCGCGGGACAGGAAAGGGGTCCTGAAGCTTTCTTT
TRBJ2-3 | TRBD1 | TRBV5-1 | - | CASSFPGTGSDTQYF | TGCGCCAGCAGCTTTCCCGGGACAGGGTCAGATACGCAGTATTTT
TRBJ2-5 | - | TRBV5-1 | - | CASNFGQQETQYF | TGCGCCAGCAACTTCGGACAGCAAGAGACCCAGTACTTC
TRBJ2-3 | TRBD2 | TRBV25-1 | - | CASRTAGGPSTDTQYF | TGTGCCAGCCGGACAGCGGGAGGGCCGTCCACAGATACGCAGTATTTT
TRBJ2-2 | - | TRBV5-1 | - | CASSLFTRTGELFF | TGCGCCAGCAGCTTGTTCACTAGGACCGGGGAGCTGTTTTTT
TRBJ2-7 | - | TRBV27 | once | CASRGDSYEQYF | TGTGCCAGCAGAGGAGATTCCTACGAGCAGTACTTC
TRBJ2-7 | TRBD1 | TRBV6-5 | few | CASSYAGTAPYEQYF | TGTGCCAGCAGTTACGCCGGGACAGCTCCCTACGAGCAGTACTTC
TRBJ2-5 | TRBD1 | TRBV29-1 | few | CSVSGQGETQYF | TGCAGCGTTTCGGGACAGGGAGAGACCCAGTACTTC
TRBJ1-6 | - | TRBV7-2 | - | CASNNRVGYNSPLHF | TGTGCCAGCAACAACCGGGTTGGGTATAATTCACCCCTCCACTTT
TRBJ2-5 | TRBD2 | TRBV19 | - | CASSRTSGSRETQYF | TGTGCCAGTAGTAGGACTAGCGGGAGTAGGGAGACCCAGTACTTC
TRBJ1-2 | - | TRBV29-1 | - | CSVEGTQLNYGYTF | TGCAGCGTTGAAGGGACGCAGCTTAACTATGGCTACACCTTC
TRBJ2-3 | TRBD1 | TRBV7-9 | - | CASSSGGTGMRTDTQYF | TGTGCCAGCAGCTCGGGCGGGACAGGTATGAGGACAGATACGCAGTATTTT
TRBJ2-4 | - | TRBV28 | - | CASSWWQGLSKNIQYF | TGTGCCAGCAGTTGGTGGCAGGGGCTTAGCAAAAACATTCAGTACTTC
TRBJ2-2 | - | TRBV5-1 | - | CASSLDSHANTGELFF | TGCGCCAGCAGCTTGGACAGCCACGCGAACACCGGGGAGCTGTTTTTT
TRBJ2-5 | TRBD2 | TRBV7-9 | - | CASSPRGGETQYF | TGTGCCAGCAGCCCCCGGGGGGGGGAGACCCAGTACTTC